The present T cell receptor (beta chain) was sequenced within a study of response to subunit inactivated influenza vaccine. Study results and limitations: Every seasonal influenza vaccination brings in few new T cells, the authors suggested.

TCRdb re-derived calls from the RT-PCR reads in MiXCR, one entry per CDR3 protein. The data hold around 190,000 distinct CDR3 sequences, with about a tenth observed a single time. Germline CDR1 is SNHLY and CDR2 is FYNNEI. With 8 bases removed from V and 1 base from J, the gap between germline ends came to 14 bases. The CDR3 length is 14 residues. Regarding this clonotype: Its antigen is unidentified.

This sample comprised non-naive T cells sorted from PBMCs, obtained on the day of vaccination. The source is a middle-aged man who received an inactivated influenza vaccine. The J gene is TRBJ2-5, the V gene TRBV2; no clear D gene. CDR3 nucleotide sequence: TGTGCCAGCGCCGAGTTACTAACCCAAGAGACCCAGTACTTC. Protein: CASAELLTQETQYF. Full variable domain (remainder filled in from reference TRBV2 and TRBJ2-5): EPEVTQTPSHQVTQMGQEVILRCVPISNHLYFYWYRQILGQKVEFLVSFYNNEISEKSEIFDDQFSVERPDGSNFTLKIRSTKLEDSAMYFCASAELLTQETQYFGPGTRLLVL.